This is a list of T cell receptor beta chains from one sample in a study of T cell responses to AZD1222 COVID-19 vaccine. TCRdb's table, derived via immunoSEQ multiplex PCR, lists solely in-frame clones and lacks some. The repertoire has about 130,000 clones, approximately 88% of them found once; the top ten carry around 20%. The sequences come from peripheral blood, collected on day 0 of MenACWY control vaccination. The receptors were gathered from an adult in good health. CDR3s include the opening cysteine and the closing phenylalanine or tryptophan. Each record gives: V gene, J gene, D gene, clone size, CDR3 DNA, CDR3 protein. D genes are given only for firm matches. The size entry is marked missing in some rows and otherwise reads once, few, many or a size class.

V gene: TRBV4-1; J gene: TRBJ2-7; D gene: TRBD2; clone size: NA; CDR3 DNA: TGCGCCAGCAGCCAAGACCCGGCGGGAGGGCTGCTCGGCGAGCAGTACTTC; CDR3 protein: CASSQDPAGGLLGEQYF
V gene: TRBV5-4; J gene: TRBJ1-6; D gene: NA; clone size: NA; CDR3 DNA: TGTGCCAGCAGCTTGGCTACCGACAATAATTCACCCCTCCACTTT; CDR3 protein: CASSLATDNNSPLHF
V gene: TRBV28; J gene: TRBJ2-3; D gene: NA; clone size: NA; CDR3 DNA: TGTGCCAGCAGTTACCAAAGAGATACGCAGTATTTT; CDR3 protein: CASSYQRDTQYF
V gene: TRBV6-6; J gene: TRBJ1-1; D gene: NA; clone size: NA; CDR3 DNA: TGTGCCAGCAGTTACTCGTCAACAGCAGAAGCTTTCTTT; CDR3 protein: CASSYSSTAEAFF
V gene: TRBV6-1; J gene: TRBJ1-2; D gene: NA; clone size: NA; CDR3 DNA: TGTGCCAGCAGTGACCGACTGGATGGCTACACCTTC; CDR3 protein: CASSDRLDGYTF
V gene: TRBV27; J gene: TRBJ2-1; D gene: NA; clone size: NA; CDR3 DNA: TGTGCCAGCAGTTTAGCGGGCCTCTCCTACAATGAGCAGTTCTTC; CDR3 protein: CASSLAGLSYNEQFF
V gene: TRBV5-6; J gene: TRBJ1-2; D gene: NA; clone size: NA; CDR3 DNA: TGTGCCAGCAGCTTGTTACGGGGCAGCACCTATGGCTACACCTTC; CDR3 protein: CASSLLRGSTYGYTF
V gene: TRBV5-1; J gene: TRBJ2-1; D gene: TRBD2; clone size: NA; CDR3 DNA: TGCGCCAGCAGCTTGGGACTAGCGGTTAACTATGAGCAGTTCTTC; CDR3 protein: CASSLGLAVNYEQFF
V gene: TRBV12-3/TRBV12-4; J gene: TRBJ2-5; D gene: NA; clone size: few; CDR3 DNA: TGTGCCAGCAGTTTAGAATCCTGGGGGACCCAGTACTTC; CDR3 protein: CASSLESWGTQYF
V gene: TRBV10-3; J gene: TRBJ2-1; D gene: TRBD1; clone size: NA; CDR3 DNA: TGTGCCATCGATGGACAGGGTTACAATGAGCAGTTCTTC; CDR3 protein: CAIDGQGYNEQFF
V gene: TRBV9; J gene: TRBJ2-7; D gene: NA; clone size: NA; CDR3 DNA: TGTGCCAGCAGCCCAGAGGCCCGCGGCTACGAGCAGTACTTC; CDR3 protein: CASSPEARGYEQYF
V gene: TRBV3-1/TRBV3-2; J gene: TRBJ2-1; D gene: NA; clone size: NA; CDR3 DNA: TGTGCCAGCAGCCCCGGCCCCTACAATGAGCAGTTCTTC; CDR3 protein: CASSPGPYNEQFF
V gene: TRBV10-1; J gene: TRBJ1-2; D gene: NA; clone size: NA; CDR3 DNA: TGCGCCAGCAGTGAGTCCGTGGGATTCCGTAGCTACACCTTC; CDR3 protein: CASSESVGFRSYTF
V gene: TRBV6-1; J gene: TRBJ2-7; D gene: NA; clone size: once; CDR3 DNA: TGTGCCAGCAGTGAAATGGGACACGGATTTTACGAGCAGTACTTC; CDR3 protein: CASSEMGHGFYEQYF
V gene: TRBV30; J gene: TRBJ1-6; D gene: NA; clone size: once; CDR3 DNA: TGTGCCTGGGGGGGAGGCAGGACGAGCTCCTATAATTCACCCCTCCACTTT; CDR3 protein: CAWGGGRTSSYNSPLHF
V gene: TRBV14; J gene: TRBJ1-2; D gene: TRBD1; clone size: NA; CDR3 DNA: TGTGCCAGCAGCCTCAGGGGGGGCCCTGACTATGGCTACACCTTC; CDR3 protein: CASSLRGGPDYGYTF
V gene: TRBV7-9; J gene: TRBJ1-2; D gene: NA; clone size: NA; CDR3 DNA: TGTGCCAGCAGCTCCTTCGACATCCCCCAGGGCTACACCTTC; CDR3 protein: CASSSFDIPQGYTF
V gene: TRBV9; J gene: TRBJ2-3; D gene: TRBD2; clone size: NA; CDR3 DNA: TGTGCCAGCAGCACCCCCTCCGGGACAGGAGTACTAGCGGGAGGGAATACGCAGTATTTT; CDR3 protein: CASSTPSGTGVLAGGNTQYF
V gene: TRBV6-4; J gene: TRBJ1-1; D gene: NA; clone size: NA; CDR3 DNA: TGTGCCAGCAGGAGACAGGAGAACACTGAAGCTTTCTTT; CDR3 protein: CASRRQENTEAFF
V gene: TRBV7-8; J gene: TRBJ2-6; D gene: NA; clone size: NA; CDR3 DNA: TGTGCCAGCAGCTTAGTCCGGGGGCTCGGGGCCAACGTCCTGACTTTC; CDR3 protein: CASSLVRGLGANVLTF
V gene: TRBV6-5; J gene: TRBJ1-5; D gene: NA; clone size: NA; CDR3 DNA: TGTGCCAGCAGTTACTCGAAGAATCAGCCCCAGCATTTT; CDR3 protein: CASSYSKNQPQHF
V gene: TRBV10-3; J gene: TRBJ1-5; D gene: NA; clone size: NA; CDR3 DNA: TGTGCCATCAATCAGGGAGAGGATCAGCCCCAGCATTTT; CDR3 protein: CAINQGEDQPQHF
V gene: TRBV30; J gene: TRBJ2-5; D gene: NA; clone size: once; CDR3 DNA: TGTGCCTGGAGTAGGGCAGAGACCCAGTACTTC; CDR3 protein: CAWSRAETQYF
V gene: TRBV7-3; J gene: TRBJ1-1; D gene: NA; clone size: NA; CDR3 DNA: TGTGCCAGCAGCTCGAGGGGAGGGGCCGAAGCTTTCTTT; CDR3 protein: CASSSRGGAEAFF
V gene: TRBV6-5; J gene: TRBJ2-3; D gene: TRBD1; clone size: NA; CDR3 DNA: TGTGCCAGCAGTTACGGGACAGGGGAAATCACAGATACGCAGTATTTT; CDR3 protein: CASSYGTGEITDTQYF
V gene: TRBV28; J gene: TRBJ2-7; D gene: NA; clone size: few; CDR3 DNA: TGTGCCAGCAGTTTATCAATCAGGGCAGCCTACGAGCAGTACTTC; CDR3 protein: CASSLSIRAAYEQYF
V gene: TRBV28; J gene: TRBJ1-5; D gene: TRBD1; clone size: NA; CDR3 DNA: TGTGCCAGCACCCCAGGGGGGGTCCGGAGCAATCAGCCCCAGCATTTT; CDR3 protein: CASTPGGVRSNQPQHF
V gene: TRBV20-1; J gene: TRBJ2-5; D gene: NA; clone size: NA; CDR3 DNA: TGCAGTGCCGAGCGAGGGAAGACCCAGTACTTC; CDR3 protein: CSAERGKTQYF
V gene: TRBV6-5; J gene: TRBJ1-2; D gene: NA; clone size: NA; CDR3 DNA: TGTGCCAGCAGTTACAGGGGCGGCTACACCTTC; CDR3 protein: CASSYRGGYTF
V gene: TRBV3-1/TRBV3-2; J gene: TRBJ2-6; D gene: NA; clone size: NA; CDR3 DNA: TGTGCCAGCAGCCCCTCACTTGCTGGGGCCAACGTCCTGACTTTC; CDR3 protein: CASSPSLAGANVLTF
V gene: TRBV12-5; J gene: TRBJ1-3; D gene: NA; clone size: NA; CDR3 DNA: TGTGCTAGTGACTCCATCGGGCCAGTAAGGAACACCATATATTTT; CDR3 protein: CASDSIGPVRNTIYF
V gene: TRBV27; J gene: TRBJ1-5; D gene: NA; clone size: NA; CDR3 DNA: TGTGCCAGCAGTTTATTAGGGGCCAATCAGCCCCAGCATTTT; CDR3 protein: CASSLLGANQPQHF
V gene: TRBV19; J gene: TRBJ1-5; D gene: NA; clone size: NA; CDR3 DNA: TGTGCCAGTAGTAGCGGACAGAGGAATACGCCCCAGCATTTT; CDR3 protein: CASSSGQRNTPQHF
V gene: TRBV19; J gene: TRBJ2-7; D gene: TRBD1; clone size: NA; CDR3 DNA: TGTGCCAGTAGTCAGGCAGGGGGCTCCTACGAGCAGTACTTC; CDR3 protein: CASSQAGGSYEQYF
V gene: TRBV29-1; J gene: TRBJ2-1; D gene: NA; clone size: NA; CDR3 DNA: TGCAGCGTTGAAGATCAGCAGGGGATAGGTGAGCAGTTCTTC; CDR3 protein: CSVEDQQGIGEQFF
V gene: TRBV6-1; J gene: TRBJ2-7; D gene: NA; clone size: NA; CDR3 DNA: TGTGCCAGCAGTGATAGAACCGGCTCCTACGAGCAGTACTTC; CDR3 protein: CASSDRTGSYEQYF
V gene: TRBV19; J gene: TRBJ2-7; D gene: TRBD1; clone size: NA; CDR3 DNA: TGTGCCAGTAGTATAACTTCGAGGGGGCGGTACGAGCAGTACTTC; CDR3 protein: CASSITSRGRYEQYF
V gene: TRBV19; J gene: TRBJ1-1; D gene: TRBD1; clone size: NA; CDR3 DNA: TGTGCCAGTATCCACCGGGACAGGGTGAACACTGAAGCTTTCTTT; CDR3 protein: CASIHRDRVNTEAFF
V gene: TRBV13; J gene: TRBJ1-5; D gene: TRBD1; clone size: NA; CDR3 DNA: TGTGCCAGCAGCTTAGGGACAGGGTTGCAGCCCCAGCATTTT; CDR3 protein: CASSLGTGLQPQHF
V gene: TRBV30; J gene: TRBJ1-2; D gene: TRBD1; clone size: NA; CDR3 DNA: TGTGCCTGGACGGGAGGGGGCGCCTATGGCTACACCTTC; CDR3 protein: CAWTGGGAYGYTF
V gene: TRBV4-2; J gene: TRBJ2-7; D gene: TRBD1; clone size: once; CDR3 DNA: TGTGCCAGCAGCCAACAACCGGGACAGGGGGCCTACGAGCAGTACTTC; CDR3 protein: CASSQQPGQGAYEQYF
V gene: TRBV30; J gene: TRBJ1-1; D gene: NA; clone size: NA; CDR3 DNA: TGTGCCTGGAGCCAAGGTGGCACTGAAGCTTTCTTT; CDR3 protein: CAWSQGGTEAFF
V gene: TRBV28; J gene: TRBJ2-2; D gene: NA; clone size: NA; CDR3 DNA: TGTGCCAGCAGTATCCTATCCGCCGGGGAGCTGTTTTTT; CDR3 protein: CASSILSAGELFF
V gene: TRBV14; J gene: TRBJ2-1; D gene: TRBD2; clone size: NA; CDR3 DNA: TGTGCCAGCAGCCAAGATGGGGTAGCGGGAGGACCGAGCTCCTACAATGAGCAGTTCTTC; CDR3 protein: CASSQDGVAGGPSSYNEQFF
V gene: TRBV4-1; J gene: TRBJ2-7; D gene: TRBD2; clone size: NA; CDR3 DNA: TGCGCCAGCAGCTCCCCACGAGCGGGAGGGCCCTACGAGCAGTACTTC; CDR3 protein: CASSSPRAGGPYEQYF
V gene: TRBV5-1; J gene: TRBJ2-7; D gene: NA; clone size: NA; CDR3 DNA: TGCGCCAGCAGCTTGGATCAGGGACACGAGCAGTACTTC; CDR3 protein: CASSLDQGHEQYF
V gene: TRBV2; J gene: TRBJ1-3; D gene: NA; clone size: NA; CDR3 DNA: TGTGCCAGGACCGAGGGGACGGCTGGAAACACCATATATTTT; CDR3 protein: CARTEGTAGNTIYF
V gene: TRBV27; J gene: TRBJ2-7; D gene: NA; clone size: once; CDR3 DNA: TGTGCCAGCAGACAGCGGGTCCCGCCCTACGAGCAGTACTTC; CDR3 protein: CASRQRVPPYEQYF
V gene: TRBV9; J gene: TRBJ2-3; D gene: TRBD1; clone size: NA; CDR3 DNA: TGTGCCAGCAGCATCCTGGACAGGGGGCGTACAGATACGCAGTATTTT; CDR3 protein: CASSILDRGRTDTQYF
V gene: TRBV11-2; J gene: TRBJ2-3; D gene: NA; clone size: NA; CDR3 DNA: TGTGCCAGCAGCACGCGACGGGCCCTCCAGAAGGATACGCAGTATTTT; CDR3 protein: CASSTRRALQKDTQYF
V gene: TRBV5-1; J gene: TRBJ2-2; D gene: NA; clone size: NA; CDR3 DNA: TGCGCCAGCAGCTTGTTTCTAGACACCGGGGAGCTGTTTTTT; CDR3 protein: CASSLFLDTGELFF
V gene: TRBV7-2; J gene: TRBJ2-7; D gene: NA; clone size: NA; CDR3 DNA: TGTGCCAGCAGCTTGGAGGGGCGGGTTTACACCTACGAGCAGTACTTC; CDR3 protein: CASSLEGRVYTYEQYF
V gene: TRBV3-1/TRBV3-2; J gene: TRBJ1-2; D gene: NA; clone size: NA; CDR3 DNA: TGTGCCAGCAGCCAAGACGGTCAGAACTATGGCTACACCTTC; CDR3 protein: CASSQDGQNYGYTF
V gene: TRBV18; J gene: TRBJ2-2; D gene: TRBD2; clone size: NA; CDR3 DNA: TGTGCCAGCTCACCCTGGGCGCCGGGAGGGAACACCGGGGAGCTGTTTTTT; CDR3 protein: CASSPWAPGGNTGELFF
V gene: TRBV28; J gene: TRBJ2-1; D gene: NA; clone size: once; CDR3 DNA: TGTGCCAGCAGTTCCGGGTCACTAAAGTTCTTC; CDR3 protein: CASSSGSLKFF